This T cell receptor beta chain was observed in a study of cytomegalovirus exposure and HLA in healthy donors. PCR amplification relied on 60 Vbeta primers (plus 13 Jbeta primers). The assay was immunoSEQ multiplex PCR, and TCRdb's table has in-frame clones only and misses some. The table has about 160,000 clones, around 80% seen once; the top ten hold roughly 1.9%. These donors, healthy bone marrow donors, were studied. The study's findings and limits: V- and J-gene trimming of TCR beta was linked (in a later analysis) to a missense DCLRE1C variant.

For this clone: Its antigen is unidentified.

The V gene lost 6 bases and the J gene lost 2 bases, with 9 bases spanning the gap. The CDR3 totals 13 residues. CDR1 is LNHDA, CDR2 SQIVND, per germline (reference sequence). The specimen was PBMCs. The V gene is TRBV19, the J gene TRBJ2-3, with a weak D call TRBD2 (5 bases). This TCR derives from a middle-aged man in good health and CMV-seronegative. CDR3 sequence: CASRRDPTDTQYF. The CDR3 DNA follows: TGTGCCAGTAGACGGGATCCCACAGATACGCAGTATTTT.